This is a list of T cell receptor beta chains from one sample in a study of T-cell memory formation after mild COVID-19. TCRdb ran MiXCR on the 5' RACE reads and lists one entry per CDR3 protein. The table shows roughly 250,000 distinct CDR3 sequences, with roughly 15% occurring only once. Material for sequencing was PBMCs or a T cell subset sorted from them (not recorded which). The receptors derive from a man between 18 and 35 years old who had mild COVID-19 (a few samples of this study predate the infection). Cell type and time point are not known. The conserved cysteine and the conserved F or W are not part of the CDR3 here. Fields, in order: clone size, V gene, J gene, CDR3 protein. Clone sizes are given selectively: once, few, many, or a class where the clone is expanded.

>-|TRBV7-2|TRBJ1-1
ATNLDRVNTEAF
>-|TRBV9|TRBJ2-7
ASSPGGAVYEQY
>-|TRBV6-5|TRBJ2-3
ASSYYGVTDTQY
>-|TRBV27|TRBJ2-4
ASSLNLGFRMKNIQY
>-|TRBV4-2|TRBJ2-1
ASSQDPLALYNEQF
>few|TRBV12-3/TRBV12-4|TRBJ2-2
ASSLNREWGDTAGELF
>few|TRBV5-1|TRBJ2-3
ASSFSSDTQY
>-|TRBV20-1|TRBJ2-3
SARVGVRTDTQY
>-|TRBV7-3|TRBJ2-5
ASSPGIAGAQETQY
>-|TRBV5-1|TRBJ1-1
ASSPRGANTEAF
>-|TRBV7-2|TRBJ2-3
ASSPGGGQY
>-|TRBV20-1|TRBJ1-5
SASQSTPNQPQH
>-|TRBV5-6|TRBJ2-7
ASSLFQDRGLREQY
>few|TRBV6-2/TRBV6-3|TRBJ2-1
ASSYPGQGANEQF
>few|TRBV7-9|TRBJ2-7
ASSLAYQGRYEQY
>many|TRBV12-3/TRBV12-4|TRBJ2-2
ASSLGQGRIGELF
>-|TRBV5-8|TRBJ1-4
ASSHRTGRNNEKLF
>few|TRBV6-5|TRBJ2-7
ASSRDGYEQY
>-|TRBV4-3|TRBJ2-1
ASSRTGLAGAREQF
>few|TRBV7-6|TRBJ1-6
ASSKGEGLALH
>once|TRBV9|TRBJ2-2
ASSWTSAAGELF
>few|TRBV5-1|TRBJ2-4
ASSPPGEGDIQY
>few|TRBV10-3|TRBJ2-4
AIRAGTDGIQY
>-|TRBV18|TRBJ1-1
ASSEGKNTEAF
>few|TRBV3-1|TRBJ2-5
ASSQGHQETQY
>many|TRBV5-1|TRBJ2-3
ASSSGGAVDTQY
>many|TRBV12-3/TRBV12-4|TRBJ2-7
ASSLGTLSYEQY
>few|TRBV30|TRBJ1-6
ACHFGSSYNSPLH
>-|TRBV6-6|TRBJ1-2
ASNRAGTGGNYGYT
>few|TRBV9|TRBJ2-7
ASSRDGGYEQY
>-|TRBV5-1|TRBJ2-3
ASSQVGGASPDTQY
>-|TRBV5-1|TRBJ1-2
ASSQRTGGNGGYT
>-|TRBV5-1|TRBJ2-5
ASSLASSQRETQY
>few|TRBV6-2/TRBV6-3|TRBJ1-3
ASRDPAGNTIY
>few|TRBV6-5|TRBJ2-7
ASSRQDHSYEQY
>-|TRBV5-1|TRBJ1-4
ASSPGPPGQGNEKLF
>once|TRBV10-3|TRBJ2-2
AISPSDVTGELF
>-|TRBV5-1|TRBJ1-1
ASSPQANTEAF
>few|TRBV6-5|TRBJ1-3
ASRPSGSGNTIY
>few|TRBV29-1|TRBJ2-1
SVDPAGEYRKF
>-|TRBV9|TRBJ2-5
ASSEGTYQETQY
>once|TRBV5-1|TRBJ2-3
ASSGQGDADTQY
>-|TRBV9|TRBJ2-5
ASSDQRGETQY
>few|TRBV5-1|TRBJ2-2
ASRLGDSETGELF
>-|TRBV5-1|TRBJ2-3
ASSLGNRAWGTDTQY
>few|TRBV7-8|TRBJ1-5
ASSLRDRGYQPQH
>-|TRBV4-2|TRBJ2-1
ASSQVLASGGLSSYNEQF
>few|TRBV7-2|TRBJ1-5
ASSPRQGWAEAQH
>-|TRBV7-2|TRBJ1-1
ASSLAPGQGSEAF
>many|TRBV7-9|TRBJ1-1
ASSLRIVPEAF
>-|TRBV12-3/TRBV12-4|TRBJ1-1
ASTKQGTVNTEAF
>-|TRBV7-2|TRBJ2-2
ASSLVVRQGANTGELF
>-|TRBV6-1|TRBJ2-3
ASRVAGAGSDTQY
>-|TRBV5-1|TRBJ2-5
ASSPGTTGGETQY
>few|TRBV6-2/TRBV6-3|TRBJ1-5
ASTGGARNQPQH
>-|TRBV10-1|TRBJ2-7
ASSGGLGREQY
>-|TRBV21-1|TRBJ2-2
AIPSHTGELF
>-|TRBV4-1|TRBJ2-7
ASSQEPAYEQY
>-|TRBV18|TRBJ1-2
ASSPQSEKGYT